This is a list of T cell receptor beta chains from one sample in a study of blood T cells in healthy people across ages. A single record per CDR3 protein comes from TCRdb applying MiXCR to the 5' RACE reads. This table holds roughly 700,000 distinct CDR3 sequences, 25% found once. These data also featured in a second study, about T cells of mothers and their children.

The specimen sequenced was blood. The receptors were gathered from a boy between 10 and 17 years old in good health. Both conserved end residues are part of each CDR3. Fields, in order: J gene, V gene, D gene, clone size, CDR3 DNA, CDR3 protein. A D gene is named only where the DNA matches it firmly. Where a row states a size, it is once, few, many or the class of an expanded clone; other rows omit it.

>TRBJ1-1|TRBV6-2/TRBV6-3|NA|NA
TGTGCCAGCAGTTCCCGGGACGCCAACCGGCAAGCTTTCTTT
CASSSRDANRQAFF
>TRBJ2-2|TRBV11-3|NA|NA
TGTGCCAGCAGCTTAGGCATAGCGAACACCGGGGAGCTGTTTTTT
CASSLGIANTGELFF
>TRBJ1-2|TRBV20-1|NA|few
TGCAGTGCTAGTTCCACAGATGGCTACACCTTC
CSASSTDGYTF
>TRBJ2-7|TRBV3-1|NA|NA
TGTGCCAGCAGCCCTACCTTGGGCCAACGAGCCCACGAGCAGTACTTC
CASSPTLGQRAHEQYF
>TRBJ2-1|TRBV4-2|TRBD1|NA
TGTGCCAGCAGCCATGCCCGGACAGGGGGGATGGAGCAGTTCTTC
CASSHARTGGMEQFF
>TRBJ1-1|TRBV12-3/TRBV12-4|NA|NA
TGTGCCAGCACCGACTTAGGTTTAGCTTTCTTT
CASTDLGLAFF
>TRBJ2-7|TRBV4-3|NA|NA
TGCGCCAGCAGCCAACGACGGGGACACGAGCAGTACTTC
CASSQRRGHEQYF
>TRBJ2-7|TRBV27|TRBD1|few
TGTGCCAGCAGTTCCAGGGGGCCGTCCTACGAGCAGTACTTC
CASSSRGPSYEQYF
>TRBJ2-1|TRBV15|NA|NA
TGTGCCACCAGCAGAGACAGACAGAGCTCCTACAATGAGCAGTTCTTC
CATSRDRQSSYNEQFF
>TRBJ2-1|TRBV10-2|TRBD2|NA
TGCGCCAGCATCGGAGGGGAGGGAAGTTCCTACAATGAGCAGTTCTTC
CASIGGEGSSYNEQFF
>TRBJ1-1|TRBV13|NA|few
TGTGCCAGCAGCGGACCTGAGACAGCCATGAACACTGAAGCTTTCTTT
CASSGPETAMNTEAFF
>TRBJ2-3|TRBV21-1|NA|few
TGTGCCAGCAGCAACGTAGGGACAGAGAACACAGATACGCAGTATTTT
CASSNVGTENTDTQYF
>TRBJ2-7|TRBV12-3/TRBV12-4|TRBD2|NA
TGTGCCAGCAGTTTAGATTCCATTCCTAGCGGCTCCTACGAGCAGTACTTC
CASSLDSIPSGSYEQYF
>TRBJ1-2|TRBV15|TRBD1|NA
TGTGCCACCGGGGACAGGTCGGGCTACACCTTC
CATGDRSGYTF